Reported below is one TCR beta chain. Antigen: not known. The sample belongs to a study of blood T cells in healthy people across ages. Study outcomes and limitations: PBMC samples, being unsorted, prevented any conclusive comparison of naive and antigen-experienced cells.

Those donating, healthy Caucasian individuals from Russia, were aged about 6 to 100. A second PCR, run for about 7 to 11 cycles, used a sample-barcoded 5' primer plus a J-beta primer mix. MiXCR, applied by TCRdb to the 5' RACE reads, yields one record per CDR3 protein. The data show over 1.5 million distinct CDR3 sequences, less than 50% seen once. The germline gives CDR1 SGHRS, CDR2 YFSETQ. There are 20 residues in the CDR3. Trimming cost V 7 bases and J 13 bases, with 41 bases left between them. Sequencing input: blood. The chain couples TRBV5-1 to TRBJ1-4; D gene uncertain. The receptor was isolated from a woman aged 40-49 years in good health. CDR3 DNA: TGCGCCAGCTTTTGGAGTGTTGTGAGAATAGATCAATCGTGTCATATAGGACTGTTTTTT. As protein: CASFWSVVRIDQSCHIGLFF.